These 15 T cell receptor beta chains were all obtained from the same sample, sequenced in a study of beta chain features in type 1 diabetes. The entirety of the isolated RNA underwent reverse transcription, so expressed TCRB transcripts were sequenced. Produced via immunoSEQ multiplex PCR; TCRdb's table is partial and in-frame only. Of around 350,000 clones listed, around 12% are singletons. Material: naive CD4+ T cells from blood. The receptors were sampled from a man younger than 30 in good health.

This clone was recorded a few times. The CDR3 DNA reads TGTGCCAGCTCCCTATGGACAGGGGAGAACACCGGGGAGCTGTTTTTT. Translated, it gives CASSLWTGENTGELFF. This chain connects TRBV18 to TRBJ2-2; 9 positions match TRBD1. The CDR3 is made up of 16 amino acids. Germline values: CDR1 KGHSH, CDR2 LQKENI. The J segment lost 1 base and the V segment lost 6 bases, leaving 6 bases of the junction unmatched.

This clone was found a few times. This chain joins TRBV7-2 and TRBJ2-7, with 9 bases lining up with TRBD1. Germline V gene lookup returns CDR1 SGHTA and CDR2 FQGNSA. This CDR3 comprises 16 residues. Germline trimming cut 3 bases from V and 7 bases from J; bases unmatched to any gene: 13. This chain's CDR3 is CASSFTGTGPSREQYF. CDR3 sequence (DNA): TGTGCCAGCAGCTTCACCGGGACAGGGCCCTCTCGGGAGCAGTACTTC.

This clone was recorded a few times. V gene TRBV5-1 combines with J gene TRBJ2-1, with TRBD2 identical over 7 bases. The germline CDR1 and CDR2 sequences are SGHRS and YFSETQ. J was trimmed by 4 bases and V by 4 bases; bases with no gene match: 11. The CDR3 is 16 residues long. The CDR3 sequence is CASSPRRDYQYNEQFF. The DNA of the CDR3 is TGCGCCAGCAGCCCACGGCGGGACTACCAGTACAATGAGCAGTTCTTC.

The V call is TRBV30, the J call TRBJ1-5; D ambiguous. Germline V gene data show CDR1 as GTSNPN and CDR2 as SVGIG (reference sequence). Between the trimmed V and J ends, which lost 5 bases and 10 bases, there was a span of 15 bases. CDR3 length: 12 residues. CDR3 DNA: TGTGCCTGGGGACTGCTCCGGGGACCCCAGCATTTT. This codes for CAWGLLRGPQHF.

The sample holds a few counts of this clone. The V and J genes are TRBV18 and TRBJ1-5, with TRBD1 matching over 9 bases. V was pared by 0 bases and J by 6 bases, with 3 bases of the junction left unmatched. This CDR3 contains 15 residues. Germline V gene data show CDR1 as KGHSH and CDR2 as LQKENI. CDR3 residues: CASSPPGTGSQPQHF. Written as DNA, the CDR3 is TGTGCCAGCTCACCACCGGGGACAGGGTCTCAGCCCCAGCATTTT.

The chain carries TRBV29-1 and TRBJ1-1, with 7 positions matching TRBD1. The CDR3 is 13 amino acids. J lost 4 bases, V lost 5 bases, and 7 bases had no gene match. Germline V gene lookup returns CDR1 SQVTM and CDR2 ANQGSEA. CDR3 residues: CSVTGTVPTEAFF. CDR3 DNA: TGCAGCGTTACCGGGACAGTCCCCACTGAAGCTTTCTTT. The variable domain in full, with the rest retrieved from reference TRBV29-1 and TRBJ1-1, is SAVISQKPSRDICQRGTSLTIQCQVDSQVTMMFWYRQQPGQSLTLIATANQGSEATYESGFVIDKFPISRPNLTFSTLTVSNMSPEDSSIYLCSVTGTVPTEAFFGQGTRLTVV.

This chain uses TRBV4-3 with TRBJ1-1; possible D gene TRBD1, 5 bases. V lost 0 bases and J 11 bases, leaving 19 bases between the germline ends. Germline CDR1 LGHNA, CDR2 YSLEER. This CDR3 contains 15 residues. CDR3 DNA: TGCGCCAGCAGCCAAGAGTCTGCAGGGATCTATGGCGCTTTCTTT. It is translated as CASSQESAGIYGAFF.

A few counts support this clone. The rearrangement uses TRBV30 and TRBJ2-3, with 9 bases matching TRBD1. V shed 5 bases and J 5 bases; nucleotides not matched to a gene: 5. The germline CDR1 and CDR2 sequences are GTSNPN and SVGIG (reference sequence). The CDR3 spans 13 residues. This CDR3 is CAWLQGAGDTQYF. The CDR3 DNA follows: TGTGCCTGGTTACAGGGGGCTGGAGATACGCAGTATTTT.

This clone was counted a few times. Other DNA sequences in the sample encode the same CDR3. The chain has TRBV30 and TRBJ1-5; D ambiguous. Trimming removed 0 bases at V and 3 bases at J, with 6 bases between. Germline V gene lookup returns CDR1 GTSNPN and CDR2 SVGIG (reference sequence). There are 13 residues in the CDR3. DNA for the CDR3: TGTGCCTGGAGTGTCAGTAACAATCAGCCCCAGCATTTT. Residues: CAWSVSNNQPQHF.

V is TRBV7-6 and J is TRBJ2-5, with D maybe TRBD1 (5 bases). CDR3 length: 13 residues. Germline CDR1 and CDR2: SGHVS and FNYEAQ. The ends were cut back, 2 bases at V and 4 bases at J, with 8 bases in the middle. The CDR3 is CASSLQGLETQYF. The CDR3 DNA reads as TGTGCCAGCAGCTTACAGGGATTAGAGACCCAGTACTTC.

This clone appeared a few times. The chain is built from TRBV7-8 and TRBJ1-5; no definite D call. The CDR3 covers 16 residues. The germline gives CDR1 SGHVS, CDR2 FQNEAQ. The germline V and J ends were trimmed by 4 bases and 0 bases, with 13 bases remaining between them. The CDR3: CASSYGGSYSNQPQHF. DNA for the CDR3: TGTGCCAGCAGCTACGGAGGGAGCTATAGCAATCAGCCCCAGCATTTT.

This chain connects TRBV19 to TRBJ2-3, with unresolved D. This CDR3 contains 14 residues. The germline CDR1 and CDR2 sequences are LNHDA and SQIVND (reference sequence). V lost 3 bases and J 2 bases, leaving 9 bases between the germline ends. The CDR3 coding sequence is TGTGCCAGTAGTATCGATCTATCCACAGATACGCAGTATTTT. As protein: CASSIDLSTDTQYF.

J is TRBJ2-5 and V is TRBV10-3, with 10 bases aligning to TRBD1. The V gene's germline CDR1 is ENHRY and CDR2 SYGVKD. After removal of 6 bases from V and 11 bases from J, the junction contained 9 bases not matched to a gene. The CDR3 runs to 13 residues. The CDR3 region is CAISRQGAREQYF. In DNA, the CDR3 is TGTGCCATCAGCCGACAGGGGGCAAGGGAGCAGTACTTC.

V gene TRBV7-2 combines with J gene TRBJ2-5, with 10 bases fitting TRBD1. Germline CDR1 and CDR2: SGHTA and FQGNSA. Trimming cost V 1 base and J 4 bases; bases outside gene matches: 3. This CDR3 comprises 15 residues. The CDR3 DNA follows: TGTGCCAGCAGCTTAGTGACAGGGGGCGTAGAGACCCAGTACTTC. Its translation is CASSLVTGGVETQYF.

This clone was recorded a few times. The V gene is TRBV5-1, the J gene TRBJ1-1; 8 bases align to TRBD1. V lost 3 bases and J lost 3; bases outside the gene matches: 4. Germline V gene sequence: CDR1 SGHRS, CDR2 YFSETQ. The CDR3 sequence is 14 residues long. Here the CDR3 DNA reads TGCGCCAGCAGCTCAGGGGGCAAGGACACTGAAGCTTTCTTT. This codes for CASSSGGKDTEAFF.